This T cell receptor (beta chain) derives from a study of CD8+ T cells in alopecia areata. Study outcomes and limitations: Shared TCR sequences were less clear between patients than in mice, possibly partly from HLA diversity.

Concerning this clone: The antigen is unknown.

Documented treatment: oral pan-JAK inhibitor, 5-10 mg twice daily. RNA was extracted and reverse transcribed into cDNA as the sequencing template. Libraries were prepared by immunoSEQ multiplex PCR; TCRdb keeps only in-frame clonotypes and omits some of them. The sample includes 180,000 or so clones, 51% of them seen just once. Germline CDR1 and CDR2: SQVTM and ANQGSEA. V lost 6 bases and J lost 5, with 22 bases in between. The CDR3 is made up of 15 amino acids. The specimen comprised CD8+ T cells sorted from blood, sampled at roughly week 53, from a patient treated with tofacitinib. The clonotype comes from a human donor with alopecia areata. The chain carries TRBV29-1 and TRBJ2-5; D uncertain. CDR3 DNA: TGCAGCGTCGCCCCTGAGGCCCAGAAAATGGAGACCCAGTACTTC. Residues: CSVAPEAQKMETQYF.